Listed here are 32 T cell receptor beta chains from one sample, sequenced in a study of radiation and T cells in renal cell carcinoma. The time point is: baseline pretreatment blood. Stated treatment: 15 Gy SBRT to primary tumor, nephrectomy 4 weeks later. Clones were read by immunoSEQ multiplex PCR, and TCRdb kept only the in-frame ones, dropping some. The sample shows some 95,000 clones, around 88% of them seen only once. The sample in question was blood, obtained from a patient whose treatment included radiotherapy and nephrectomy. These receptors were collected from a man aged 50-60 years with renal cell carcinoma.

The gene calls are TRBV5-1 and TRBJ1-1; D unresolved. V was pared by 1 base and J by 1 base, with 8 bases between. Germline V gene sequence: CDR1 SGHRS, CDR2 YFSETQ. This CDR3 is built from 14 residues. This CDR3 reads CASSLISSNTEAFF. In DNA, the CDR3 is TGCGCCAGCAGCTTGATATCCTCGAACACTGAAGCTTTCTTT.

The chain combines TRBV9 with TRBJ2-3; 11 bases fit TRBD2. The ends lost 5 bases at V and 4 bases at J; junction bases unmatched: 12. This CDR3 spans 17 amino acids. Germline CDR1 is SGDLS and CDR2 is YYNGEE. The CDR3 protein is CASSPGTSGVFADTQYF. The CDR3 coding sequence is TGTGCCAGCAGTCCGGGGACTAGCGGAGTTTTCGCAGATACGCAGTATTTT. Combining the CDR3 with reference TRBV9 and TRBJ2-3 gives the whole variable domain DSGVTQTPKHLITATGQRVTLRCSPRSGDLSVYWYQQSLDQGLQFLIQYYNGEERAKGNILERFSAQQFPDLHSELNLSSLELGDSALYFCASSPGTSGVFADTQYFGPGTRLTVL.

The genes are TRBV5-1 and TRBJ2-4, with 7 positions matching TRBD1. The germline V gene has CDR1 SGHRS and CDR2 YFSETQ. This CDR3 is 14 amino acids long. V lost 4 bases and J lost 5; bases outside the gene matches: 6. The CDR3 DNA is TGCGCCAGCAGCGCGACAGGGCGGGAAAACATTCAGTACTTC. Protein sequence: CASSATGRENIQYF.

This chain joins TRBV25-1 and TRBJ2-2; no reliable D call. The length of the CDR3 is 13 residues. Germline lookup yields CDR1 MGHDK and CDR2 SYGVNS. V shed 3 bases and J shed 2 bases, with 4 bases lying between them. The CDR3, as DNA: TGTGCCAGCAGTGAGATAAACACCGGGGAGCTGTTTTTT. Translating gives CASSEINTGELFF.

The CDR3 sequence: CSAEGGPGGDRYGYTF. In DNA, the CDR3 is TGCAGCGCCGAAGGGGGACCAGGGGGCGATCGCTATGGCTACACCTTC. The chain links TRBV29-1 to TRBJ1-2; 8 nucleotides align to TRBD1. Germline assignment: CDR1 SQVTM and CDR2 ANQGSEA. V was clipped by 7 bases and J by 4 bases; unmatched bases: 17. The CDR3 length is 16 residues.

This chain connects TRBV7-8 to TRBJ2-5; D is perhaps TRBD1 (6 bases). The germline V gene encodes CDR1 SGHVS and CDR2 FQNEAQ. The V end was cut by 1 base, the J end by 0 bases, with 15 bases between. The CDR3 is made up of 17 amino acids. The CDR3 sequence: CASSLDLGGADQETQYF. CDR3 coding DNA: TGTGCCAGCAGCTTAGACCTAGGGGGAGCGGACCAAGAGACCCAGTACTTC.

The chain is built from TRBV7-2 and TRBJ2-3, with 7 bases fitting TRBD2. CDR1 is SGHTA, CDR2 FQGNSA, per germline. The V gene end was trimmed by 2 bases and the J gene end by 5 bases; junction bases not matched to a gene: 4. The CDR3 has 14 amino acids. The CDR3: CASSLRAGVDTQYF. As DNA, the CDR3 is TGTGCCAGCAGCTTAAGGGCGGGGGTAGATACGCAGTATTTT. Full variable domain (rest looked up from reference TRBV7-2 and TRBJ2-3): GAGVSQSPSNKVTEKGKDVELRCDPISGHTALYWYRQSLGQGLEFLIYFQGNSAPDKSGLPSDRFSAERTGGSVSTLTIQRTQQEDSAVYLCASSLRAGVDTQYFGPGTRLTVL.

This clone came up once. The rearrangement uses TRBV2 and TRBJ2-1; 7 nucleotides match TRBD1. J gave up 4 bases and V 2 bases, and 5 bases lay outside the gene matches. CDR3 length: 15 residues. Germline lookup yields CDR1 SNHLY and CDR2 FYNNEI. DNA of the CDR3: TGTGCCAGCAGTGAATCCGGACAGGCTTACAATGAGCAGTTCTTC. It specifies CASSESGQAYNEQFF.

The chain uses TRBV6-5 and TRBJ1-2; 10 bases line up with TRBD1. J was trimmed by 8 bases and V by 4 bases; bases with no gene match: 13. Germline assignment: CDR1 MNHEY and CDR2 SVGAGI. The CDR3 has 16 residues. CDR3 residues: CASSSQRGTGAIGYTF. CDR3 coding DNA: TGTGCCAGCAGTTCCCAACGGGGGACAGGGGCAATCGGCTACACCTTC.

This clone was seen a handful of times. This rearrangement joins TRBV6-1 to TRBJ2-1; 8 nucleotides line up with TRBD2. CDR1 MNHNS and CDR2 SASEGT come from the germline V gene. CDR3 length: 13 residues. V was clipped by 10 bases and J by 8 bases; unmatched bases: 10. CDR3 region: CAIGPRGGDEQFF. The CDR3 bases are TGTGCCATAGGACCCCGGGGGGGAGATGAGCAGTTCTTC.

Comment on this clone: The sample carries other DNA sequences with the same CDR3. The chain is built from TRBV11-2 and TRBJ2-7, with 7 nucleotides matching TRBD1. This CDR3 has 14 amino acids. The germline V gene encodes CDR1 SGHAT and CDR2 FQNNGV. With 2 bases clipped from V and 4 bases from J, the junction kept 5 bases outside the gene matches. This CDR3 is CASSLYRGSYEQYF. The DNA for the CDR3 is TGTGCCAGCAGCTTATACAGGGGCTCTTACGAGCAGTACTTC.

The V call is TRBV6-1, the J call TRBJ2-7, with TRBD1 matching over 9 bases. This CDR3 spans 14 amino acids. The V gene end was trimmed by 2 bases and the J gene end by 2 bases; junction bases not matched to a gene: 1. Germline V gives CDR1 MNHNS, CDR2 SASEGT. Here the CDR3 reads CASSERQGAYEQYF. Here the CDR3 DNA reads TGTGCCAGCAGTGAAAGACAGGGGGCCTACGAGCAGTACTTC.

The gene calls are TRBV7-8 and TRBJ1-1; possible D gene TRBD1, 6 bases. The V gene's germline CDR1 is SGHVS and CDR2 FQNEAQ. V lost 6 bases, J lost 5 bases, and 13 bases lay in between. CDR3 length: 13 amino acids. Here the CDR3 DNA reads TGTGCCAGCAGGCCACAGGGCCGTACTGAAGCTTTCTTT. Translated, it gives CASRPQGRTEAFF.

This clone was detected once. The chain is built from TRBV29-1 and TRBJ2-4; D gene uncertain. Germline V gene lookup returns CDR1 SQVTM and CDR2 ANQGSEA. There are 13 residues in the CDR3. V dropped 6 bases and J dropped 5 bases, with 14 bases sitting between them. CDR3 protein: CSVLGPWENIQYF. The CDR3 DNA reads as TGCAGCGTCCTCGGACCATGGGAAAACATTCAGTACTTC.

V usage is TRBV19 and J usage is TRBJ2-3; D not certain. This CDR3 has 14 amino acids. CDR1 and CDR2 from the germline V gene are LNHDA and SQIVND (reference sequence). V was pared by 0 bases and J by 0 bases, with 4 bases between. The CDR3 here is CASSIDSSTDTQYF. The CDR3 DNA reads TGTGCCAGTAGTATAGACAGCAGCACAGATACGCAGTATTTT.

V gene TRBV5-4 combines with J gene TRBJ2-7; a weak D match, TRBD1 (6 bases). Trimming stripped 1 base from V and 1 base from J, with 9 bases between. CDR3 size: 14 residues. From germline, CDR1 is SGHNT and CDR2 YYREEE (reference sequence). The CDR3 reads CASSLLGQSYEQYF. DNA for the CDR3: TGTGCCAGCAGCTTGTTAGGACAGTCCTACGAGCAGTACTTC. Filled out from reference TRBV5-4 and TRBJ2-7, the complete variable domain reads ETGVTQSPTHLIKTRGQQVTLRCSSQSGHNTVSWYQQALGQGPQFIFQYYREEENGRGNFPPRFSGLQFPNYSSELNVNALELDDSALYLCASSLLGQSYEQYFGPGTRLTVT.

This chain uses TRBV5-6 with TRBJ2-2, with TRBD2 as a possible D gene (6 bases). The CDR3 runs to 16 residues. Germline CDR1 SGHDT, CDR2 YYEEEE. With 2 bases removed from V and 0 bases from J, the gap between germline ends came to 11 bases. This chain's CDR3 is CASSLGDWTNTGELFF. In DNA, the CDR3 is TGTGCCAGCAGCTTAGGGGACTGGACGAACACCGGGGAGCTGTTTTTT.

The J gene is TRBJ1-2, the V gene TRBV19; 7 nucleotides agree with TRBD1. V lost 10 bases to trimming and J lost 7 bases; unmatched junction nucleotides: 9. The CDR3 loop spans 12 amino acids. CDR1 LNHDA and CDR2 SQIVND come from the germline V gene (reference sequence). The DNA for the CDR3 is TGTGCCACCTTCGGACAGGACCTTGGCTACACCTTC. As protein: CATFGQDLGYTF. The full variable domain, with the rest looked up from reference TRBV19 and TRBJ1-2, is DGGITQSPKYLFRKEGQNVTLSCEQNLNHDAMYWYRQDPGQGLRLIYYSQIVNDFQKGDIAEGYSVSREKKESFPLTVTSAQKNPTAFYLCATFGQDLGYTFGSGTRLTVV.

This clone showed up just once. The genes are TRBV5-1 and TRBJ1-1, with 9 bases identical to TRBD1. This CDR3 is 13 amino acids long. V lost 4 bases to trimming and J lost 6 bases; unmatched junction nucleotides: 4. Germline CDR1 reads SGHRS; CDR2 reads YFSETQ. CDR3 nucleotide sequence: TGCGCCAGCAGCCTGGACAGGGGCGCTGAAGCTTTCTTT. Translation gives CASSLDRGAEAFF.

This sequence joins TRBV11-2 and TRBJ2-3, with D possibly being TRBD2 (6 bases). The CDR3 covers 15 residues. Trimming removed 3 bases from V and 4 bases from J, with 14 bases in between. Looked up from germline, CDR1 is SGHAT and CDR2 is FQNNGV. The CDR3: CASSFGGTGADTQYF. The CDR3 bases are TGTGCCAGCAGCTTCGGCGGGACGGGGGCAGATACGCAGTATTTT.

The rearrangement uses TRBV11-1 and TRBJ2-1; D is undetermined. V lost 3 bases and J 5 bases, leaving 14 bases between the germline ends. The CDR3 contains 15 residues. Germline V gene lookup returns CDR1 SGHAT and CDR2 FQDESV (reference sequence). CDR3 DNA sequence: TGTGCCAGCAGCTTGGGTCCGAGACACGACAATGAGCAGTTCTTC. As protein: CASSLGPRHDNEQFF.

CDR3 sequence: CASSELERRWGEKLFF. The CDR3 DNA is TGTGCCAGCAGTGAACTCGAGAGGCGTTGGGGCGAAAAACTGTTTTTT. The J gene is TRBJ1-4, the V gene TRBV6-4, with D possibly matching TRBD1 (5 bases). Germline V lookup: CDR1 MRHNA, CDR2 SNTAGT. Trimming removed 3 bases from V and 8 bases from J, with 19 bases in between. This CDR3 is 16 amino acids long.

This rearrangement joins TRBV5-4 to TRBJ2-3; D is possibly TRBD2 (5 bases). CDR1 and CDR2 from the germline V gene are SGHNT and YYREEE (reference sequence). The CDR3 runs to 15 residues. Trimming shortened V by 0 bases and J by 0 bases, and 8 bases separated the two germline ends. Here the CDR3 DNA reads TGTGCCAGCAGCTTGGGCGGGTCGAGCACAGATACGCAGTATTTT. Protein sequence: CASSLGGSSTDTQYF.

This sequence joins TRBV7-8 and TRBJ2-7, with TRBD1 as a possible D gene (6 bases). The germline V gene encodes CDR1 SGHVS and CDR2 FQNEAQ. V shed 6 bases and J shed 0 bases, with 9 bases lying between them. The CDR3 covers 13 residues. The CDR3 coding sequence is TGTGCCAGCAGTGTAGGGGGCTCCTACGAGCAGTACTTC. As protein: CASSVGGSYEQYF. The entire variable domain, with the rest obtained from reference TRBV7-8 and TRBJ2-7, is as follows: GAGVSQSPRYKVAKRGQDVALRCDPISGHVSLFWYQQALGQGPEFLTYFQNEAQLDKSGLPSDRFFAERPEGSVSTLKIQRTQQEDSAVYLCASSVGGSYEQYFGPGTRLTVT.

This clone came up once. The chain uses TRBV7-2 and TRBJ2-2; a possible D gene is TRBD2 (7 bases). Germline lookup yields CDR1 SGHTA and CDR2 FQGNSA. The CDR3 has 15 residues. V was clipped by 3 bases and J by 1 base, with 9 bases between them. In DNA form, the CDR3 reads TGTGCCAGCAGCTTCGGGGGGCAGAACACCGGGGAGCTGTTTTTT. Translation gives CASSFGGQNTGELFF.

The chain is built from TRBV5-1 and TRBJ2-7; 9 bases align to TRBD1. CDR3 length: 15 amino acids. Germline CDR1 SGHRS, CDR2 YFSETQ. Germline trimming cut 4 bases from V and 2 bases from J; bases unmatched to any gene: 7. The CDR3 nucleotides read TGCGCCAGCAGCCCGGGACAGGGAGTACCCTACGAGCAGTACTTC. It yields the protein CASSPGQGVPYEQYF.

The rearrangement uses TRBV5-1 and TRBJ2-1; tentatively, D is TRBD2 (6 bases). Germline loops: CDR1 SGHRS, CDR2 YFSETQ. V lost 4 bases and J lost 8, with 16 bases in between. The CDR3 has 14 residues. The CDR3 sequence: CASSLGTPFDEQFF. CDR3 in DNA: TGCGCCAGCAGCCTCGGGACTCCCTTCGATGAGCAGTTCTTC.

The V gene is TRBV30, the J gene TRBJ2-6, with 8 bases identical to TRBD1. V lost 2 bases and J lost 4; bases outside the gene matches: 13. Germline CDR1 GTSNPN, CDR2 SVGIG (reference sequence). This CDR3 spans 18 amino acids. This chain's CDR3 is CAWSQNSPGGNGANVLTF. As DNA, the CDR3 is TGTGCCTGGAGTCAAAACTCCCCAGGGGGCAACGGGGCCAACGTCCTGACTTTC. The entire variable domain, with the rest obtained from reference TRBV30 and TRBJ2-6, is as follows: SQTIHQWPATLVQPVGSPLSLECTVEGTSNPNLYWYRQAAGRGLQLLFYSVGIGQISSEVPQNLSASRPQDRQFILSSKKLLLSDSGFYLCAWSQNSPGGNGANVLTFGAGSRLTVL.

The chain carries TRBV19 and TRBJ2-1; 8 bases align to TRBD2. V lost 4 bases, J lost 7 bases, and 24 bases stayed unmatched. CDR1 and CDR2 from the germline V gene are LNHDA and SQIVND (reference sequence). The CDR3 spans 20 residues. CDR3: CASSRGLFGRAGLSQNEQFF. The CDR3, as DNA: TGTGCCAGTAGTAGGGGCTTGTTCGGGAGGGCCGGTCTTTCACAAAATGAGCAGTTCTTC.

The chain's CDR3 is CASSSGRDNEKLFF. CDR3 coding DNA: TGCGCCAGCAGCTCGGGACGGGATAATGAAAAACTGTTTTTT. V gene TRBV5-1 combines with J gene TRBJ1-4, with D possibly TRBD1 on 5 matching bases. This CDR3 is built from 14 residues. The V end lost 3 bases, the J end lost 4 bases, and 10 bases lay between the germline ends. CDR1 and CDR2 (germline): SGHRS, YFSETQ.

This rearrangement joins TRBV28 to TRBJ2-3, with 11 bases fitting TRBD2. This CDR3 is built from 15 residues. CDR1 is MDHEN, CDR2 SYDVKM, per germline. The ends lost 5 bases at V and 5 bases at J; junction bases unmatched: 6. CDR3 residues: CASSTLAGGEDTQYF. CDR3 nucleotides: TGTGCCAGCAGTACCCTAGCGGGAGGCGAAGATACGCAGTATTTT. Supplemented by reference TRBV28 and TRBJ2-3, the full variable domain reads DVKVTQSSRYLVKRTGEKVFLECVQDMDHENMFWYRQDPGLGLRLIYFSYDVKMKEKGDIPEGYSVSREKKERFSLILESASTNQTSMYLCASSTLAGGEDTQYFGPGTRLTVL.

The genes are TRBV11-1 and TRBJ2-1, with a tentative D call TRBD2 (6 bases). CDR3 length: 14 residues. CDR1 is SGHAT, CDR2 FQDESV, per germline (reference sequence). The V and J ends lost 3 bases and 9 bases respectively, with 15 bases between them. CDR3 loop: CASSFQVAGSEQFF. CDR3 DNA: TGTGCCAGCAGCTTTCAGGTCGCGGGGAGTGAGCAGTTCTTC.